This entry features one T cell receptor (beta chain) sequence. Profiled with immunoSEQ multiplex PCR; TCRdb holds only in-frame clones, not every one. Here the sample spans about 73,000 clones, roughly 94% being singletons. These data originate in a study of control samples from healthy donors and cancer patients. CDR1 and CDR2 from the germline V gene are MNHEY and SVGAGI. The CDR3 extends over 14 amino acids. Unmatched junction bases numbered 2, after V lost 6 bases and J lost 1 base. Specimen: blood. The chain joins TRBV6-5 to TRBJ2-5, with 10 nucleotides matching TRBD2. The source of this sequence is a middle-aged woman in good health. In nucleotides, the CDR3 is TGTGCCAGCAGCCTAGCGGGAGCCCAAGAGACCCAGTACTTC. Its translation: CASSLAGAQETQYF.